The 28 T cell receptor beta chains presented below share a single source sample, sequenced in a study of T cell repertoires in cytomegalovirus infection. In TCRdb, the reads were re-called with MiXCR into one record per CDR3 protein. The sample contains more than 650,000 distinct CDR3 sequences, about 40% of which appear only once. Specimen: PBMCs. Receptors originate from a human donor in good health (CMV status not recorded). Some clones in this sample may be carry-over from other donors' samples.

A remark on this clonotype: This sequence may be a read error, since a much larger clone differs from it by one base. The V call is TRBV7-9, the J call TRBJ2-1; either TRBD1 or TRBD2 may fit D (5 bases each). Germline V gene data show CDR1 as SEHNR and CDR2 as FQNEAQ (reference sequence). The CDR3 sequence is 15 residues long. Deletions cut 0 bases from V and 9 bases from J, with 15 bases between. The CDR3 region is CASSLALGCGGEQFF. The CDR3 DNA sequence: TGTGCCAGCAGCTTAGCGCTGGGGTGTGGGGGTGAGCAGTTCTTC. Together with reference TRBV7-9 and TRBJ2-1, the CDR3 gives the full variable domain: DTGVSQNPRHKITKRGQNVTFRCDPISEHNRLYWYRQTLGQGPEFLTYFQNEAQLEKSRLLSDRFSAERPKGSFSTLEIQRTEQGDSAMYLCASSLALGCGGEQFFGPGTRLTVL.

The chain has TRBV7-6 and TRBJ1-1; possibly TRBD1 for D (5 bases). The V end was cut by 5 bases, the J end by 7 bases, with 14 bases between. Germline CDR1 is SGHVS and CDR2 is FNYEAQ. This CDR3 is built from 13 residues. The CDR3 sequence: CASSLRDGDEAFF. Here the CDR3 DNA reads TGTGCCAGCAGCCTCCGGGACGGGGATGAAGCTTTCTTT.

This rearrangement joins TRBV7-6 to TRBJ1-5; possible D gene TRBD1, 5 bases. Germline values: CDR1 SGHVS, CDR2 FNYEAQ. This CDR3 is built from 15 residues. The germline V and J ends were trimmed by 0 bases and 6 bases, with 12 bases remaining between them. The CDR3 protein is CASSLAQDRGQPQHF. For the CDR3, the DNA is TGTGCCAGCAGCTTAGCACAGGACCGGGGTCAGCCCCAGCATTTT.

This clonotype was observed a few times. The chain joins TRBV6-2 or TRBV6-3 to TRBJ1-5; D is undetermined. Trimming took 6 bases from V and 4 from J, leaving 7 bases between them. The CDR3 covers 12 residues. Germline lookup yields CDR1 MNHEY and CDR2 SVGEGT. CDR3: CASRFFNQPQHF. CDR3 in DNA: TGTGCCAGCAGATTCTTTAATCAGCCCCAGCATTTT.

The V and J genes are TRBV6-6 and TRBJ2-5; D tentatively fits TRBD1 or TRBD2 (5 bases each). The CDR3 is 17 residues long. CDR1 is MNHNY, CDR2 SVGAGI, per germline (reference sequence). Deletions cut 4 bases from V and 0 bases from J, with 18 bases between. The CDR3 sequence: CASSFRGGGLYQETQYF. The CDR3 DNA reads TGTGCCAGCAGTTTCCGGGGCGGCGGTTTGTACCAAGAGACCCAGTACTTC.

This clonotype was observed a few times. The chain joins TRBV24-1 to TRBJ1-6; D not resolved. The CDR3 covers 16 residues. V lost 5 bases and J 1 base, leaving 11 bases between the germline ends. The germline V gene has CDR1 KGHDR and CDR2 SFDVKD. CDR3 sequence reads: CATSGGRESYNSPLHF. CDR3 coding DNA: TGTGCCACCAGTGGGGGTAGAGAATCCTATAATTCACCCCTCCACTTT.

J is TRBJ2-5 and V is TRBV2; unclear D gene. Looked up from germline, CDR1 is SNHLY and CDR2 is FYNNEI. The length of the CDR3 is 11 residues. Trimming cost V 7 bases and J 5 bases, with 8 bases left between them. CDR3 DNA sequence: TGTGCCAGCAATAGGAAGGAGACCCAGTACTTC. Its protein is CASNRKETQYF.

The rearrangement links TRBV5-1 to TRBJ2-7; D not certain. Germline V gene lookup returns CDR1 SGHRS and CDR2 YFSETQ. The V and J ends lost 0 bases and 8 bases respectively, with 12 bases between them. The CDR3 has 13 amino acids. CDR3 coding DNA: TGCGCCAGCAGCTTGGCCTCCGTGGACCAGCAGTACTTC. Translation gives CASSLASVDQQYF.

The gene calls are TRBV5-4 and TRBJ1-1; tentative D call: TRBD1 (5 bases). Germline V gene data show CDR1 as SGHNT and CDR2 as YYREEE (reference sequence). CDR3 length: 14 residues. V was shortened by 4 bases and J by 6 bases, with 16 bases between the two germline ends. CDR3 bases: TGTGCCAGCAGCCTTCAGGGTAGTTTATCTGAAGCTTTCTTT. Amino acids: CASSLQGSLSEAFF.

The chain joins TRBV2 to TRBJ2-2, with D unresolved. V was shortened by 3 bases and J by 3 bases, with 5 bases between the two germline ends. Per germline, CDR1 SNHLY and CDR2 FYNNEI. This CDR3 is 13 amino acids long. The CDR3 DNA reads TGTGCCAGCAGTGATGGCTACACCGGGGAGCTGTTTTTT. Translated: CASSDGYTGELFF.

Ten or more counts support this clonotype. The V call is TRBV7-2, the J call TRBJ2-3; TRBD1 aligns across 7 bases. CDR3 length: 15 amino acids. The V gene end was trimmed by 0 bases and the J gene end by 6 bases; junction bases not matched to a gene: 6. The germline CDR1 and CDR2 sequences are SGHTA and FQGNSA. CDR3 residues: CASSLAGGLGDTQYF. CDR3 nucleotide sequence: TGTGCCAGCAGCTTAGCAGGGGGCTTGGGGGATACGCAGTATTTT.

The V gene is TRBV6-1, the J gene TRBJ1-3; 9 nucleotides line up with TRBD1. CDR1 and CDR2 from the germline V gene are MNHNS and SASEGT. The V gene end was trimmed by 6 bases and the J gene end by 0 bases; junction bases not matched to a gene: 6. The CDR3 covers 16 residues. CDR3 sequence: CASRLTGGPSGNTIYF. CDR3 nucleotide sequence: TGTGCCAGCAGGCTCACAGGGGGCCCCTCTGGAAACACCATATATTTT.

This clonotype was seen at least ten times. The rearrangement joins TRBV6-2 or TRBV6-3 to TRBJ2-3; 8 bases match TRBD1. The V segment lost 6 bases and the J segment 4 bases; nucleotides outside the gene matches: 6. The CDR3 consists of 14 residues. CDR1 and CDR2 from the germline V gene are MNHEY and SVGEGT. As DNA, the CDR3 is TGTGCCAGCAGCAGGGGGCTAGGGTCAGATACGCAGTATTTT. The encoded protein is CASSRGLGSDTQYF.

This clonotype was counted at least ten times. The chain recombines TRBV11-2 with TRBJ2-1; D perhaps matches TRBD2 (5 bases). There are 14 residues in the CDR3. Germline loops: CDR1 SGHAT, CDR2 FQNNGV. The V and J ends lost 1 base and 4 bases respectively, with 8 bases between them. CDR3 sequence: CASSLGAGYNEQFF. CDR3 in DNA: TGTGCCAGCAGCTTAGGCGCGGGTTACAATGAGCAGTTCTTC.

The chain joins TRBV10-3 to TRBJ2-3; 12 nucleotides agree with TRBD1. The junction had 10 bases not matched to a gene; V was cut back by 2 bases and J by 4 bases. CDR3 size: 18 residues. Germline V CDR1 and CDR2: ENHRY, SYGVKD. In nucleotides, the CDR3 is TGTGCCATCAGTGAGCCAGGGACAGGGGGCCCCTCATCAGATACGCAGTATTTT. Translating gives CAISEPGTGGPSSDTQYF.

The V call is TRBV2, the J call TRBJ1-4, with TRBD1 matching 7 bases. CDR1 is SNHLY and CDR2 is FYNNEI in the germline V gene. The CDR3 has 13 residues. After removal of 4 bases from V and 10 bases from J, the junction contained 6 bases not matched to a gene. Here the CDR3 DNA reads TGTGCCAGCAGTGGGACAGGACCGGGAAAACTGTTTTTT. As protein: CASSGTGPGKLFF.

The chain employs TRBV19 and TRBJ1-5; the D gene is possibly TRBD1 (5 bases). CDR1 is LNHDA, CDR2 SQIVND, per germline (reference sequence). Trimming took off 3 bases at V and 5 bases at J, with 11 bases between the two ends. The length of the CDR3 is 14 residues. The CDR3 loop is CASSMGGTDQPQHF. The CDR3 DNA follows: TGTGCCAGTAGTATGGGGGGAACCGATCAGCCCCAGCATTTT.

To note about this clonotype: This sequence may be a read error, since a much larger clone differs from it by one base. The DNA of the CDR3 is TGTGCCAGCAGCTTAGAGAGGCTAGTCTTGGGTGGCACAGATACGCAGTATTTT. Translation: CASSLERLVLGGTDTQYF. The V gene is TRBV7-2, the J gene TRBJ2-3; D remains ambiguous. The CDR3 sequence is 18 residues long. V shed 1 base and J shed 1 base, with 18 bases lying between them. CDR1 and CDR2 (germline): SGHTA, FQGNSA.

This chain joins TRBV12-3 or TRBV12-4 and TRBJ2-5; 10 bases map to TRBD2. This CDR3 comprises 17 residues. With V trimmed by 6 bases and J by 2 bases, 12 bases remained unmatched. The DNA of the CDR3 is TGTGCCAGCAGGACATCAGGCGCTAGCGGGAGTCAAGAGACCCAGTACTTC. Protein sequence: CASRTSGASGSQETQYF.

This chain links TRBV20-1 with TRBJ2-3; maybe TRBD2 (6 bases). The V and J ends lost 3 bases and 2 bases respectively, with 21 bases between them. The CDR3 runs to 17 residues. CDR1 DFQATT and CDR2 SNEGSKA come from the germline V gene (reference sequence). The DNA of the CDR3 is TGCAGTGCTAGTTTCTGGGGTACGGGAGTGGCCACAGATACGCAGTATTTT. The encoded protein is CSASFWGTGVATDTQYF.

This clonotype was seen a few times. The V and J genes are TRBV19 and TRBJ2-2, with D possibly matching TRBD2 (5 bases). V lost 6 bases and J lost 4, with 15 bases in between. Germline V gives CDR1 LNHDA, CDR2 SQIVND (reference sequence). The CDR3 covers 15 residues. CDR3 loop: CASRKDSKPTGELFF. The CDR3 nucleotides read TGTGCCAGTAGGAAGGACTCTAAGCCCACCGGGGAGCTGTTTTTT.

This rearrangement joins TRBV19 to TRBJ2-2, with a possible D match to TRBD2 (6 bases). This CDR3 is 15 amino acids long. Germline V gene sequence: CDR1 LNHDA, CDR2 SQIVND (reference sequence). V lost 4 bases and J 5 bases, leaving 14 bases between the germline ends. For the CDR3, the DNA is TGTGCCAGTAGTACTCCTCGGGGGAGGACCGGGGAGCTGTTTTTT. As protein: CASSTPRGRTGELFF.

This sequence joins TRBV24-1 and TRBJ2-7; D remains ambiguous. Germline CDR1 is KGHDR and CDR2 is SFDVKD. V lost 8 bases and J lost 2, with 18 bases in between. CDR3 length: 15 amino acids. The CDR3 sequence is CATTRTDGQAYEQYF. In DNA, the CDR3 is TGTGCCACCACGCGGACCGACGGTCAAGCCTACGAGCAGTACTTC.

The chain carries TRBV6-1 and TRBJ1-5; possibly TRBD1 for D (6 bases). The CDR3 covers 16 residues. CDR1 and CDR2 from the germline V gene are MNHNS and SASEGT. Trimming took 1 base from V and 3 from J, leaving 13 bases between them. This CDR3 is CASSEELQGFNQPQHF. The CDR3 nucleotides are TGTGCCAGCAGTGAAGAACTACAGGGATTCAATCAGCCCCAGCATTTT.

This clonotype was counted a few times. The chain joins TRBV20-1 to TRBJ1-4, with D hard to call. Deletions cut 4 bases from V and 5 bases from J, with 8 bases between. Germline-derived CDR1 and CDR2 are DFQATT and SNEGSKA (reference sequence). The CDR3 contains 12 residues. CDR3: CSAMGRNEKLFF. The CDR3, as DNA: TGCAGTGCTATGGGCAGGAATGAAAAACTGTTTTTT.

The V and J genes are TRBV19 and TRBJ1-1, with no clear D. The CDR3 extends over 14 amino acids. Trimming shortened V by 7 bases and J by 1 base, and 13 bases separated the two germline ends. Germline V gives CDR1 LNHDA, CDR2 SQIVND (reference sequence). CDR3 region: CASTYLPGNTEAFF. As DNA, the CDR3 is TGTGCCAGTACCTATCTCCCAGGGAACACTGAAGCTTTCTTT.

The chain combines TRBV19 with TRBJ2-1; 12 bases are a match to TRBD1. V gave up 5 bases and J gave up 12 bases; unmatched junction bases: 11. The germline V gene has CDR1 LNHDA and CDR2 SQIVND (reference sequence). The CDR3 is made up of 15 amino acids. CDR3 amino acids: CASSGSPGTGGRQFF. In DNA form, the CDR3 reads TGTGCCAGTAGTGGGAGTCCCGGGACAGGGGGCAGGCAGTTCTTC.

The rearrangement links TRBV19 to TRBJ2-7, with 11 bases identical to TRBD1. V lost 6 bases to trimming and J lost 4 bases; unmatched junction nucleotides: 8. The length of the CDR3 is 15 residues. Germline lookup yields CDR1 LNHDA and CDR2 SQIVND (reference sequence). CDR3 DNA: TGTGCCAGTAGAGAGGCCGGGACAGGGGGGTACGAGCAGTACTTC. Protein product: CASREAGTGGYEQYF.